This is a list of T cell receptor beta chains from one sample in a study of OX40 agonist ivuxolimab in advanced cancers. Data came from immunoSEQ multiplex PCR; TCRdb stores just in-frame clones and leaves some out. Of 70,000 to 95,000 clones listed, 75% to 90% were seen once; the top ten hold more than 0.5%. Sequences were derived from CD4+ or CD8+ T cells sorted from blood, sampled in a trial of the OX40 agonist ivuxolimab. All receptors derive from an adult with an advanced solid tumor such as melanoma, head and neck, liver or kidney cancer. Each CDR3 is given with its conserved first and last residue. Each record gives: J gene, D gene, V gene, CDR3 DNA, CDR3 protein. A D gene is named only where the DNA matches it firmly.

j_call: TRBJ2-7
d_call: TRBD2
v_call: TRBV11-2
cdr3_nt: TGTGCCAGCAGCTTGGGACTAGGGGCTCTCTACGAGCAGTACTTC
cdr3_aa: CASSLGLGALYEQYF

j_call: TRBJ2-7
d_call: -
v_call: TRBV5-4
cdr3_nt: TGTGCCAGCAGCTTGGGGGGGAATAGGCCCTACGAGCAGTACTTC
cdr3_aa: CASSLGGNRPYEQYF

j_call: TRBJ2-7
d_call: TRBD2
v_call: TRBV7-2
cdr3_nt: TGTGCCAGCAGCTTGGGACTAGCGGGACGAGGAGAGCAGTACTTC
cdr3_aa: CASSLGLAGRGEQYF

j_call: TRBJ2-2
d_call: TRBD2
v_call: TRBV19
cdr3_nt: TGTGCCAGTAGTCCACCCGTAGCGGGAGACCACACCGGGGAGCTGTTTTTT
cdr3_aa: CASSPPVAGDHTGELFF

j_call: TRBJ2-1
d_call: -
v_call: TRBV29-1
cdr3_nt: TGCAGCGGCGACAATGAGCAGTTCTTC
cdr3_aa: CSGDNEQFF

j_call: TRBJ1-6
d_call: TRBD1
v_call: TRBV2
cdr3_nt: TGTGCCAGCAAAGCAGGGGGGAGCTCCTATAATTCACCCCTCCACTTT
cdr3_aa: CASKAGGSSYNSPLHF

j_call: TRBJ1-1
d_call: -
v_call: TRBV30
cdr3_nt: TGTGCCTGGAGTGTGTCTGGGGGCACTGAAGCTTTCTTT
cdr3_aa: CAWSVSGGTEAFF

j_call: TRBJ1-3
d_call: TRBD1
v_call: TRBV19
cdr3_nt: TGTGCCAGTAGTCTCAGGGGGAACACCATATATTTT
cdr3_aa: CASSLRGNTIYF

j_call: TRBJ1-2
d_call: TRBD1
v_call: TRBV5-4
cdr3_nt: TGTGCCAGCAGCAGGACAGGGGCGGGGGATGGCTACACCTTC
cdr3_aa: CASSRTGAGDGYTF

j_call: TRBJ2-3
d_call: TRBD2
v_call: TRBV7-2
cdr3_nt: TGTGCCAGCAGCTTACGGACTAGCGGGGGTTACCGGAGGCCAGATACGCAGTATTTT
cdr3_aa: CASSLRTSGGYRRPDTQYF

j_call: TRBJ2-2
d_call: -
v_call: TRBV9
cdr3_nt: TGTGCCAGCAGCGCGGGTCCCCGACTAGTCGGGGAGCTGTTTTTT
cdr3_aa: CASSAGPRLVGELFF

j_call: TRBJ2-3
d_call: -
v_call: TRBV30
cdr3_nt: TGTGCCTGGAGGAGGGGAACCACAGATACGCAGTATTTT
cdr3_aa: CAWRRGTTDTQYF

j_call: TRBJ1-2
d_call: -
v_call: TRBV6-5
cdr3_nt: TGTGCCAGCAGTTACTCGAGAGGTGGAGCCTATGGCTACACCTTC
cdr3_aa: CASSYSRGGAYGYTF

j_call: TRBJ2-2
d_call: -
v_call: TRBV27
cdr3_nt: TGTGCCAGCAGTTTTCTTGCCGGGGAGCTGTTTTTT
cdr3_aa: CASSFLAGELFF

j_call: TRBJ1-1
d_call: -
v_call: TRBV29-1
cdr3_nt: TGCAGCGTTGAAAGCAGGGCTGAAGCTTTCTTT
cdr3_aa: CSVESRAEAFF